This entry lists 24 T cell receptor beta chains sequenced from one sample in a study of beta chain features in type 1 diabetes. Whole-study results and caveats: Moderately but significantly shorter TCRB CDR3s were found in Type 1 diabetes patients in all four CD4+ subsets.

Which antigens these TCRs recognize remains unknown. What was sequenced were expressed TCRB transcripts, since all of the isolated RNA had been reverse transcribed. Clones were read by immunoSEQ multiplex PCR, and TCRdb kept only the in-frame ones, dropping some. The sample consists of more than 300,000 clones, 10% to 15% of them appearing once. The sequenced sample was naive CD4+ T cells from blood. Source of these receptors: a woman aged 18-30 years with type 1 diabetes.

This clone was recorded a few times. This rearrangement joins TRBV7-2 to TRBJ1-5; D unresolved. CDR3 length equals 15 residues. The V end lost 3 bases, the J end lost 4 bases, and 13 bases lay between the germline ends. Looked up from germline, CDR1 is SGHTA and CDR2 is FQGNSA. This CDR3 reads CASSLFRDRNQPQHF. Written as DNA, the CDR3 is TGTGCCAGCAGCTTGTTCCGGGATCGGAATCAGCCCCAGCATTTT. Full variable domain (missing parts from reference TRBV7-2 and TRBJ1-5): GAGVSQSPSNKVTEKGKDVELRCDPISGHTALYWYRQSLGQGLEFLIYFQGNSAPDKSGLPSDRFSAERTGGSVSTLTIQRTQQEDSAVYLCASSLFRDRNQPQHFGDGTRLSIL.

This clone was counted a few times. The V and J genes are TRBV21-1 and TRBJ2-7; the table's TRBD2 call for D was not verified on the DNA. TRBV21-1 is annotated as a pseudogene. The CDR3 sequence is 14 residues long. CDR3 nucleotides: TGTGCCAAAACCACTCCGGCGGTCTCCTACGAGCAGTACTTC. Amino acids: CAKTTPAVSYEQYF.

The genes are TRBV9 and TRBJ2-7, with no clear D. The V gene's germline CDR1 is SGDLS and CDR2 YYNGEE. The CDR3 consists of 14 residues. V lost 0 bases, J lost 2 bases, and 9 bases lay in between. The CDR3 is CASSVDPVTYEQYF. CDR3 in DNA: TGTGCCAGCAGCGTAGATCCAGTAACCTACGAGCAGTACTTC.

This sequence joins TRBV18 and TRBJ1-4; D unclear. The V end lost 6 bases, the J end lost 5 bases, and 13 bases lay between the germline ends. Germline V gives CDR1 KGHSH, CDR2 LQKENI. The CDR3 is 14 amino acids. For the CDR3, the DNA is TGTGCCAGCTCGGATCGGGAGTCGAATGAAAAACTGTTTTTT. Its protein is CASSDRESNEKLFF.

The V and J genes are TRBV28 and TRBJ2-7; D is ambiguous. Trimming removed 2 bases from V and 3 bases from J, with 5 bases in between. CDR1 is MDHEN and CDR2 is SYDVKM in the germline V gene. The CDR3 runs to 12 residues. The CDR3 spells CASSLAVYEQYF. The CDR3 DNA follows: TGTGCCAGCAGTTTAGCGGTCTACGAGCAGTACTTC.

The J gene is TRBJ2-1, the V gene TRBV12-5, with a tentative D call TRBD1 (5 bases). The CDR3 sequence is 12 residues long. Germline CDR1 LGHNT, CDR2 FRNRAP. V was pared by 5 bases and J by 4 bases, with 6 bases between. DNA of the CDR3: TGTGCTAGTGGTCAGGGTTACAATGAGCAGTTCTTC. It encodes CASGQGYNEQFF.

The J gene is TRBJ2-2, the V gene TRBV20-1; 7 bases match TRBD1. The CDR3 loop spans 11 amino acids. The V gene's germline CDR1 is DFQATT and CDR2 SNEGSKA (reference sequence). The V segment lost 6 bases and the J segment 7 bases; nucleotides outside the gene matches: 2. The CDR3 region has the DNA TGCAGTGCGGGACAGTTCGGGGAGCTGTTTTTT. The encoded protein is CSAGQFGELFF.

This clone was picked up a small number of times. The J gene is TRBJ1-1, the V gene TRBV10-3, with D perhaps TRBD1 (6 bases). Trimming removed 2 bases at V and 1 base at J, with 14 bases between. The CDR3 spans 16 residues. The germline V gene encodes CDR1 ENHRY and CDR2 SYGVKD. CDR3 loop: CAISEIGRGPNTEAFF. As DNA, the CDR3 is TGTGCCATCAGTGAGATAGGCAGGGGCCCGAACACTGAAGCTTTCTTT.

This clone has only a few counts. The chain combines TRBV2 with TRBJ1-4; D ambiguous. The V and J ends lost 3 bases and 5 bases respectively, with 7 bases between them. CDR1 and CDR2 (germline): SNHLY, FYNNEI. The CDR3 sequence is 13 residues long. The CDR3 sequence: CASSDRNNEKLFF. The CDR3 region has the DNA TGTGCCAGCAGTGACAGGAACAATGAAAAACTGTTTTTT.

Only a few counts were recorded for this clone. This sequence joins TRBV15 and TRBJ2-3; 13 nucleotides agree with TRBD2. With V trimmed by 5 bases and J by 2 bases, 4 bases remained unmatched. This CDR3 comprises 16 residues. The germline V gene has CDR1 LNHNV and CDR2 YYDKDF (reference sequence). CDR3 bases: TGTGCCACCAGCGGACTAGCGGGGGCCATCACAGATACGCAGTATTTT. This gives the protein CATSGLAGAITDTQYF. Combining the CDR3 with reference TRBV15 and TRBJ2-3 gives the whole variable domain DAMVIQNPRYQVTQFGKPVTLSCSQTLNHNVMYWYQQKSSQAPKLLFHYYDKDFNNEADTPDNFQSRRPNTSFCFLDIRSPGLGDTAMYLCATSGLAGAITDTQYFGPGTRLTVL.

This clone was seen a few times. The V gene is TRBV4-1, the J gene TRBJ2-7, with D perhaps TRBD2 (5 bases). V was shortened by 4 bases and J by 1 base, with 20 bases between the two germline ends. CDR3 size: 17 residues. The V gene's germline CDR1 is MGHRA and CDR2 YSYEKL. The CDR3 nucleotides read TGCGCCAGCAGCCCCATACCTCGGGGTCGTGGGTCCTACGAGCAGTACTTC. It is translated as CASSPIPRGRGSYEQYF.

J is TRBJ2-7 and V is TRBV4-1; D is undetermined. Germline assignment: CDR1 MGHRA and CDR2 YSYEKL. The V end lost 2 bases, the J end lost 0 bases, and 5 bases lay between the germline ends. The CDR3 is 13 residues long. The CDR3 spells CASSQYSSYEQYF. CDR3 bases: TGCGCCAGCAGCCAATACAGCTCCTACGAGCAGTACTTC.

The rearrangement uses TRBV6-6 and TRBJ1-6, with a possible D match to TRBD1 (5 bases). The CDR3 length is 14 residues. Looked up from germline, CDR1 is MNHNY and CDR2 is SVGAGI (reference sequence). Between the trimmed V and J ends, which lost 0 bases and 7 bases, there was a span of 7 bases. CDR3 sequence: CASSYSDRNSPLHF. For the CDR3, the DNA is TGTGCCAGCAGTTACTCCGACAGAAATTCACCCCTCCACTTT.

This clone was seen a few times. The chain has TRBV7-7 and TRBJ1-1, with D hard to call. The CDR3 totals 13 residues. Germline CDR1 and CDR2: SSHAT and FNYEAQ (reference sequence). V shed 5 bases and J shed 1 base, with 8 bases lying between them. The CDR3 nucleotides are TGTGCCAGCAGCGAACACCCGAACACTGAAGCTTTCTTT. Translated: CASSEHPNTEAFF.

This clone has just a few counts. The chain is built from TRBV4-1 and TRBJ2-7; 9 bases align to TRBD1. Trimming removed 4 bases from V and 5 bases from J; junction bases left unmatched: 9. The CDR3 is made up of 15 amino acids. The germline V gene encodes CDR1 MGHRA and CDR2 YSYEKL. The CDR3 DNA sequence: TGCGCCAGCAGCCGCTCGGGGACAGGGTTCGACGAGCAGTACTTC. It translates to CASSRSGTGFDEQYF.

This clone was seen more than once but under ten times. This rearrangement joins TRBV7-2 to TRBJ2-7; TRBD2 is a possible D gene (6 bases). V was pared by 5 bases and J by 2 bases, with 13 bases between. Germline CDR1 and CDR2: SGHTA and FQGNSA. The length of the CDR3 is 14 residues. CDR3 residues: CASSRPGGTYEQYF. CDR3 sequence (DNA): TGTGCCAGCAGCCGCCCAGGCGGGACCTACGAGCAGTACTTC.

In its sample, this clone was seen a few times. The identical CDR3 is also encoded by other nucleotide sequences in the sample. The chain carries TRBV28 and TRBJ2-7; TRBD1 is a possible D gene (7 bases). V dropped 5 bases and J dropped 4 bases, with 15 bases sitting between them. Germline loops: CDR1 MDHEN, CDR2 SYDVKM. The CDR3 covers 14 residues. Written as DNA, the CDR3 is TGTGCCAGCAGTACACGGACAGGAGGGTACGAGCAGTACTTC. Residues: CASSTRTGGYEQYF.

The J gene is TRBJ2-5, the V gene TRBV4-3; 8 bases match TRBD1. Looked up from germline, CDR1 is LGHNA and CDR2 is YSLEER. The CDR3 has 15 amino acids. V lost 3 bases to trimming and J lost 5 bases; unmatched junction nucleotides: 8. The CDR3 nucleotides are TGCGCCAGCAGCCAGGGGACAGGTGGGGAGGAGACCCAGTACTTC. Residues: CASSQGTGGEETQYF.

The chain uses TRBV7-2 and TRBJ2-1; D is possibly TRBD1 (6 bases). The germline CDR1 and CDR2 sequences are SGHTA and FQGNSA. Trimming left V 8 bases short and J 3 bases short, with 17 bases between. The CDR3 sequence is 15 residues long. CDR3 protein: CASLLGDNLYNEQFF. In DNA, the CDR3 is TGTGCCAGCCTCCTAGGGGACAACCTCTACAATGAGCAGTTCTTC.

The chain combines TRBV30 with TRBJ1-1; 10 bases are shared with TRBD1. The J segment lost 5 bases and the V segment lost 5 bases, leaving 8 bases of the junction unmatched. Germline assignment: CDR1 GTSNPN and CDR2 SVGIG (reference sequence). This CDR3 region has 14 residues. CDR3 residues: CAWGGTGVSTEAFF. As DNA, the CDR3 is TGTGCCTGGGGCGGGACAGGGGTATCAACTGAAGCTTTCTTT.

This clone was counted between two and nine times. Other DNA sequences in the same sample also yield this CDR3. V usage is TRBV29-1 and J usage is TRBJ1-1; D uncertain. The length of the CDR3 is 13 residues. CDR1 is SQVTM and CDR2 is ANQGSEA in the germline V gene. V dropped 3 bases and J dropped 0 bases, with 8 bases sitting between them. The CDR3: CSVEGRMNTEAFF. DNA of the CDR3: TGCAGCGTTGAGGGGAGAATGAACACTGAAGCTTTCTTT.

This clone was observed a few times. The chain has TRBV5-6 and TRBJ2-2; D is possibly TRBD1 (5 bases). This CDR3 has 13 residues. Germline values: CDR1 SGHDT, CDR2 YYEEEE. Trimming removed 0 bases at V and 6 bases at J, with 6 bases between. The CDR3 DNA reads as TGTGCCAGCAGCTTGGGCAGGGCCGGGGAGCTGTTTTTT. Translation: CASSLGRAGELFF.

V and J are TRBV6-1 and TRBJ2-5; D perhaps matches TRBD2 (5 bases). V was clipped by 7 bases and J by 4 bases, with 10 bases between them. The germline V gene has CDR1 MNHNS and CDR2 SASEGT. This CDR3 is built from 12 residues. CDR3 region: CASTRRGETQYF. CDR3 nucleotides: TGTGCCAGCACCCGACGGGGAGAGACCCAGTACTTC.

V and J are TRBV18 and TRBJ1-4; D is undetermined. Germline V gene sequence: CDR1 KGHSH, CDR2 LQKENI. Deletions cut 4 bases from V and 7 bases from J, with 16 bases between. CDR3 length equals 15 residues. The CDR3 region has the DNA TGTGCCAGCTCACTGCCAGGAGGGCGGGGTGAAAAACTGTTTTTT. It specifies CASSLPGGRGEKLFF.